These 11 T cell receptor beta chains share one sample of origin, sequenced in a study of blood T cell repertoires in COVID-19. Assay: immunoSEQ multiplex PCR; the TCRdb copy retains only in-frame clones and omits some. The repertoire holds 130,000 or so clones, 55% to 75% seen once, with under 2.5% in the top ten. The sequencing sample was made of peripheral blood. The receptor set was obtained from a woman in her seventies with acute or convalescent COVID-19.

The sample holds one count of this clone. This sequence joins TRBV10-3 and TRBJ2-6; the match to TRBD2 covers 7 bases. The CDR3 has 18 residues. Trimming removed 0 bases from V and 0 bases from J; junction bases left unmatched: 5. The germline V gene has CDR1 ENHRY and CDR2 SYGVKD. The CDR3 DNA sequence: TGTGCCATCAGTGAGTCGGGAGGGGTACTCTCTGGGGCCAACGTCCTGACTTTC. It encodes CAISESGGVLSGANVLTF.

The CDR3 sequence: CASSPSQYSPLHF. The CDR3, as DNA: TGTGCCAGCAGCCCCTCCCAGTATTCACCCCTCCACTTT. The chain joins TRBV12-3 or TRBV12-4 to TRBJ1-6; D call uncertain. This CDR3 is built from 13 residues. Trimming removed 6 bases from V and 8 bases from J, with 11 bases in between.

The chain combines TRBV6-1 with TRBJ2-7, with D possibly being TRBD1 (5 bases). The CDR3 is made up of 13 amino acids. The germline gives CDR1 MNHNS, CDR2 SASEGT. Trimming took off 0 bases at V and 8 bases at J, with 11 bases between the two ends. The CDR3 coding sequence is TGTGCCAGCAGTGAAGCGGGGCAGGGTAAGCAGTACTTC. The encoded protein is CASSEAGQGKQYF.

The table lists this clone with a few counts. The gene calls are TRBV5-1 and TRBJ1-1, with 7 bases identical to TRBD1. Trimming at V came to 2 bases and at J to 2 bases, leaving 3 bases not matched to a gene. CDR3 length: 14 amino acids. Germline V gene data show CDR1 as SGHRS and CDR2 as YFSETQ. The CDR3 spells CASSFDRDNTEAFF. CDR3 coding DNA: TGCGCCAGCAGCTTCGACAGGGACAACACTGAAGCTTTCTTT.

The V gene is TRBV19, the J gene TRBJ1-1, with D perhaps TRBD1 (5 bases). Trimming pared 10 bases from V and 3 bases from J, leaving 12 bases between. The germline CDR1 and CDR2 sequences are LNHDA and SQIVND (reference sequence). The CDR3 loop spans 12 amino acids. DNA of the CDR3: TGTGCCACCGGGGGTTGGGACACTGAAGCTTTCTTT. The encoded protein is CATGGWDTEAFF.

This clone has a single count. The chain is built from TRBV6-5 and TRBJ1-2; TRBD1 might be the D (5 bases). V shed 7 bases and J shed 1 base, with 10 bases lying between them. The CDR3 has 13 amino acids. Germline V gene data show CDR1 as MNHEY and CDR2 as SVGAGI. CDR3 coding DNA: TGTGCCAGCACCTCCCAGGGTAACTATGGCTACACCTTC. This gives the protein CASTSQGNYGYTF.

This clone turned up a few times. The CDR3 nucleotides read TGCAGCGCGGGACAGCAAGAGACCCAGTACTTC. It is translated as CSAGQQETQYF. The V call is TRBV29-1, the J call TRBJ2-5; 7 nucleotides agree with TRBD1. Germline lookup yields CDR1 SQVTM and CDR2 ANQGSEA. Trimming at V came to 7 bases and at J to 2 bases, leaving 1 base not matched to a gene. CDR3 length equals 11 residues.

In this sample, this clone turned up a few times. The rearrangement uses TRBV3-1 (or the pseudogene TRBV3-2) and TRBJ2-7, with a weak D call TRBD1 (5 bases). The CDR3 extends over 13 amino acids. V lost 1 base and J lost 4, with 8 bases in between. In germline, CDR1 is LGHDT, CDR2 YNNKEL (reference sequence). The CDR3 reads CASSQAAGYEQYF. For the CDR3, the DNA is TGTGCCAGCAGCCAAGCGGCAGGGTACGAGCAGTACTTC.

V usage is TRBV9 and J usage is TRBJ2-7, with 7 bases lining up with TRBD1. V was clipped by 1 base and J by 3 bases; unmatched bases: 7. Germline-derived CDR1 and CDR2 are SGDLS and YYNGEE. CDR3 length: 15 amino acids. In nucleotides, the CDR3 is TGTGCCAGCAGCGTACTTCCGGGACAGAACTACGAGCAGTACTTC. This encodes CASSVLPGQNYEQYF.

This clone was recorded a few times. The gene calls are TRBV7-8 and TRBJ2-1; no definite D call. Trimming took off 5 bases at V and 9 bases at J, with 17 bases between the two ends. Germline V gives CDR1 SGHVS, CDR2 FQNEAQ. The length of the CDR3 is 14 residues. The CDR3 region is CASSLLVGLGEQFF. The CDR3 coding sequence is TGTGCCAGCAGCCTTCTGGTGGGCCTTGGTGAGCAGTTCTTC.

The CDR3 nucleotides read TGTGCCACCAGTGACACATCACCACGGGAGGGCCGCACAGATACGCAGTATTTT. Protein product: CATSDTSPREGRTDTQYF. The chain uses TRBV24-1 and TRBJ2-3; TRBD2 aligns across 8 bases. CDR3 size: 18 residues. V shed 4 bases and J 1 base; nucleotides not matched to a gene: 12. Germline V gene lookup returns CDR1 KGHDR and CDR2 SFDVKD.